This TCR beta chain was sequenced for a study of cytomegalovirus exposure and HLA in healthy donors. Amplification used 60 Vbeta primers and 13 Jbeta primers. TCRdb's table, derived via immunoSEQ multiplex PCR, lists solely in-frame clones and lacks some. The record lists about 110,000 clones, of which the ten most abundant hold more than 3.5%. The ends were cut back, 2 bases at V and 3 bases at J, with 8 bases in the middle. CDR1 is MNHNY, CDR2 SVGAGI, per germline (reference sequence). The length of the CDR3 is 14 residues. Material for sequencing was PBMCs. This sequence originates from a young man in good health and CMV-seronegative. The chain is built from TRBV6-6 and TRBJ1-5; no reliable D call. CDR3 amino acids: CASSYVDSNQPQHF. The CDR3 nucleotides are TGTGCCAGCAGTTACGTGGACTCCAATCAGCCCCAGCATTTT.